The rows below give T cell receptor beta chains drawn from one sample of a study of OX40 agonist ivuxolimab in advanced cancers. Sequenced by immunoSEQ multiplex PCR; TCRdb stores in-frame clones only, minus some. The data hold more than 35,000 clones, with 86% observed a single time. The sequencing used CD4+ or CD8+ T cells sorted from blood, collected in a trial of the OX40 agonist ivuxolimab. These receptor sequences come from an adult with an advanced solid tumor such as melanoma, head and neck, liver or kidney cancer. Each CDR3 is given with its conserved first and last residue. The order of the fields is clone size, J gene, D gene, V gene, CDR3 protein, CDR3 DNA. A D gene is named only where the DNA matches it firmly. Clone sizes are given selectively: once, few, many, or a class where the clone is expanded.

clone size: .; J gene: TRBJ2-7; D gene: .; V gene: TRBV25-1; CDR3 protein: CASSELSFSHEQYF; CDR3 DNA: TGTGCCAGCAGTGAATTAAGCTTTTCCCACGAGCAGTACTTC
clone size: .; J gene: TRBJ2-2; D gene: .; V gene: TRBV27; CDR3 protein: CASSLSRTRGELFF; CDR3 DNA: TGTGCCAGCAGTTTATCGAGGACTCGCGGGGAGCTGTTTTTT
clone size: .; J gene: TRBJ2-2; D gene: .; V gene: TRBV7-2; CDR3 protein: CASSLESQYPHKNTGELFF; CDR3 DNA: TGTGCCAGCAGCTTAGAGTCTCAATACCCCCATAAGAACACCGGGGAGCTGTTTTTT
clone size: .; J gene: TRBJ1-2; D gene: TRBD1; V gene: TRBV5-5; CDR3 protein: CASSLHQGAGYTF; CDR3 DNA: TGTGCCAGCAGCTTGCATCAGGGGGCGGGCTACACCTTC
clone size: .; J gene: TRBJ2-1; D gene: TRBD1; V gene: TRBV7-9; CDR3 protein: CASSGRQGSYHNEQFF; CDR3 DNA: TGTGCCAGCAGCGGAAGACAGGGCAGTTACCACAATGAGCAGTTCTTC
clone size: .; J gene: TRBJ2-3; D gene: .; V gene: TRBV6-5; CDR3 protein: CASNEGGGADPQYF; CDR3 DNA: TGTGCCAGCAACGAGGGGGGCGGGGCAGATCCGCAGTATTTT
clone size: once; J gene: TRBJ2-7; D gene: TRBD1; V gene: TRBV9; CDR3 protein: CASSVAGTGIHEQYF; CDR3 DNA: TGTGCCAGCAGCGTAGCCGGGACAGGGATTCACGAGCAGTACTTC
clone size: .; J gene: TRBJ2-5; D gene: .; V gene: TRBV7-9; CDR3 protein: CASSLAGNQETQYF; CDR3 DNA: TGTGCCAGCAGCTTAGCGGGGAACCAAGAGACCCAGTACTTC
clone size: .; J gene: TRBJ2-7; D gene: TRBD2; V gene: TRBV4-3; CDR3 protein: CASSQGRASGVSYEQYF; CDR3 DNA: TGCGCCAGCAGCCAAGGTAGGGCAAGCGGGGTCTCCTACGAGCAGTACTTC
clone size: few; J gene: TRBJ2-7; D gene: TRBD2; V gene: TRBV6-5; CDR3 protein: CASSVQRELSEQYF; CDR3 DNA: TGTGCCAGCAGCGTGCAGCGGGAGTTAAGCGAGCAGTACTTC
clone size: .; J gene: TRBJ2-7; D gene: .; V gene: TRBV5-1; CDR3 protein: CASSLAGQPVAEQYF; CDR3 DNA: TGCGCCAGCAGCTTGGCCGGGCAGCCTGTGGCTGAGCAGTACTTC
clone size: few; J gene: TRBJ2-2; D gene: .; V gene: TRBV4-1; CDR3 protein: CASSHLLASGELFF; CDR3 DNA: TGCGCCAGCAGCCATCTCCTAGCCTCCGGGGAGCTGTTTTTT
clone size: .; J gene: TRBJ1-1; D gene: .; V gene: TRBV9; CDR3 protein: CASTPWGWNTEAFF; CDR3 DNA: TGTGCCAGCACCCCGTGGGGGTGGAACACTGAAGCTTTCTTT
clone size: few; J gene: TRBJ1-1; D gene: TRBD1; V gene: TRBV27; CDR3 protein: CASSIGTGNTEAFF; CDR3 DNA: TGTGCCAGCAGTATCGGGACAGGGAACACTGAAGCTTTCTTT
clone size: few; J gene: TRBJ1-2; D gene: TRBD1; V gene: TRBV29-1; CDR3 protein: CSGFSTGQTYGYTF; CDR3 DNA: TGCAGCGGATTCTCCACGGGACAGACCTATGGCTACACCTTC
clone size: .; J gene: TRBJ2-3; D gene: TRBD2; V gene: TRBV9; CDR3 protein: CASSVGAGGITDTQYF; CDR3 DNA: TGTGCCAGCAGCGTAGGAGCGGGGGGTATCACAGATACGCAGTATTTT
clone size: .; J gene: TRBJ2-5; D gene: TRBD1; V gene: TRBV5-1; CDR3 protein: CASIDRGLSRETQYF; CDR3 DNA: TGCGCCAGCATCGACAGGGGGCTTTCAAGGGAGACCCAGTACTTC
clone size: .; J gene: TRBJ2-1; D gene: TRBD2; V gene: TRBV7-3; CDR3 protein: CASSLTTSGSVYNEQFF; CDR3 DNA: TGTGCCAGCAGCTTAACGACTAGCGGCTCCGTTTACAATGAGCAGTTCTTC
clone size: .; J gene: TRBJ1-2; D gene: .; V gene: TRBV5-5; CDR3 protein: CASSLDMNYGYTF; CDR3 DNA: TGTGCCAGCAGCTTGGACATGAACTATGGCTACACCTTC
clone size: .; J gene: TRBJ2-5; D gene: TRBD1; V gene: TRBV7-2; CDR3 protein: CASSSSGTGRQETQYF; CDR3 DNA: TGTGCCAGCAGCAGCTCCGGGACAGGGAGGCAGGAGACCCAGTACTTC
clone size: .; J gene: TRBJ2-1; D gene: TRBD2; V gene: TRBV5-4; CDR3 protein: CASSLGTSDNEQFF; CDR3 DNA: TGTGCCAGCAGCTTGGGAACTAGCGACAATGAGCAGTTCTTC
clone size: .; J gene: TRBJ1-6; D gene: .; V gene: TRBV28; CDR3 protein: CASSYPLPGNSPLHF; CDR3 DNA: TGTGCCAGCAGCTATCCCCTGCCAGGGAATTCACCCCTCCACTTT
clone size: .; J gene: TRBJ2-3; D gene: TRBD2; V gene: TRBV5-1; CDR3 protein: CASSTGLAGVGDTQYF; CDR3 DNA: TGCGCCAGCAGCACGGGACTAGCGGGAGTGGGAGATACGCAGTATTTT